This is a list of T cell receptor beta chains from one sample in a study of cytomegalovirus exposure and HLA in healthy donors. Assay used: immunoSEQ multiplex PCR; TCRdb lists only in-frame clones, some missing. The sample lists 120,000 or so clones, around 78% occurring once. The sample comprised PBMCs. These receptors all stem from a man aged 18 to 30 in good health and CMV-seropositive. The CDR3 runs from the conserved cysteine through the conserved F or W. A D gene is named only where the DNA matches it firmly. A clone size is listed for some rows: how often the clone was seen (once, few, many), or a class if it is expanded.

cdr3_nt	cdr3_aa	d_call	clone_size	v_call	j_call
TGTGCCAGCAGCCGGGGGGGGTTTAGCAATCAGCCCCAGCATTTT	CASSRGGFSNQPQHF	-	-	TRBV5-6	TRBJ1-5
TGTGCCAGCAGGAGGCCGGGACTACCCTCCCAGTATTTT	CASRRPGLPSQYF	TRBD2	-	TRBV7-2	TRBJ2-3
TGCGCCAGCAGCTTGGGACAGGGTACTTCACCCCTCCACTTT	CASSLGQGTSPLHF	TRBD1	once	TRBV5-1	TRBJ1-6
TGTGCCAGCTCACCTCAGGGCAAGGCCACCGGGGAGCTGTTTTTT	CASSPQGKATGELFF	-	-	TRBV18	TRBJ2-2
TGTGCCAGAAGCTTGCGTACAGAGACTAACTATGGCTACACCTTC	CARSLRTETNYGYTF	-	-	TRBV5-3	TRBJ1-2
TGTGCCAGCTATCAAGAGGCCGGGGCCAACGTCCTGACTTTC	CASYQEAGANVLTF	-	-	TRBV6-1	TRBJ2-6
TGTGCCAGCAGAGATACGGGAGGCACAGATACGCAGTATTTT	CASRDTGGTDTQYF	-	-	TRBV27	TRBJ2-3
TGTGCCAGCTCACCACCGATAGGGACAGGTCCTCAAGAGACCCAGTACTTC	CASSPPIGTGPQETQYF	TRBD1	-	TRBV18	TRBJ2-5
TGTGCCAGCAGTTCCTTCCGGACAGGGGGCTACACCTTC	CASSSFRTGGYTF	TRBD1	-	TRBV27	TRBJ1-2
TGTGCCAGCACCCCCGACTTAACTCCGGAGACCCAGTACTTC	CASTPDLTPETQYF	-	-	TRBV6-5	TRBJ2-5
TGTGCCAGCAGCCTAGCAACCGGGACAGGCAGATTTACTAACTATGGCTACACCTTC	CASSLATGTGRFTNYGYTF	TRBD1	few	TRBV7-8	TRBJ1-2
TGTGCCAGTAGTAGGACTAGCGGGGGGACCTACGAGCAGTACTTC	CASSRTSGGTYEQYF	TRBD2	-	TRBV19	TRBJ2-7
TGCAGCGTTAGTGACAGGGTCACCGGGGAGCTGTTTTTT	CSVSDRVTGELFF	TRBD1	-	TRBV29-1	TRBJ2-2
TGTGCCAGTAGTATGGAGGGGGCGGGTGAGCAGTACTTC	CASSMEGAGEQYF	-	-	TRBV19	TRBJ2-7
TGTGCCAGCAGTCTTAAACAGGGGGGGTATGGCTACACCTTC	CASSLKQGGYGYTF	TRBD1	-	TRBV27	TRBJ1-2
TGTGCCAGCAGCGAGAACCGGGACAGGGGTATCTACGAGCAGTACTTC	CASSENRDRGIYEQYF	TRBD1	-	TRBV27	TRBJ2-7
TGTGCCAGCAGTCCTTCCGTGGGGGCCCATAGTGAGCAGTTCTTC	CASSPSVGAHSEQFF	-	-	TRBV6-5	TRBJ2-1
TGCGCCAGCAGCTTGGGGACAGGGCATAATCAGCCCCAGCATTTT	CASSLGTGHNQPQHF	TRBD1	-	TRBV5-1	TRBJ1-5
TGTGCCAGCAGCCCGAGAGGGGGCTCCTACGAGCAGTACTTC	CASSPRGGSYEQYF	-	-	TRBV5-6	TRBJ2-7
TGTGCCAGCAGTCCTTACCTTAGCGGGGGCAAACCAGATACGCAGTATTTT	CASSPYLSGGKPDTQYF	TRBD2	once	TRBV27	TRBJ2-3
TGCGCCAGCAGTGAGGAGGGGGCCAACTCACCCCTCCACTTT	CASSEEGANSPLHF	TRBD1	-	TRBV10-2	TRBJ1-6
TGTGCCAGCAGTTTTTCCCCACAGGGGGATCAGCCCCAGCATTTT	CASSFSPQGDQPQHF	TRBD1	-	TRBV27	TRBJ1-5
TGTGCCAGCAGCCCCGGGACAGGGGGCGAGGGCTACACCTTC	CASSPGTGGEGYTF	TRBD1	-	TRBV9	TRBJ1-2
TGTGCCAGCAGCGTAGACGGGGGGGCCGTCAATGAGCAGTTCTTC	CASSVDGGAVNEQFF	TRBD2	-	TRBV9	TRBJ2-1
TGTGCAAGTCGCTTCCGGTCAGTGGGGCGCTCTGGAAACACCATATATTTT	CASRFRSVGRSGNTIYF	-	-	TRBV12-2	TRBJ1-3
TGTGCCGTGGCGGACCCTGTAAGGGGCACTGAAGCTTTCTTT	CAVADPVRGTEAFF	-	-	TRBV11-2	TRBJ1-1
TGTGCCAGCAGTACCACTGAGGGCGGATATTCACCCCTCCACTTT	CASSTTEGGYSPLHF	-	-	TRBV6-1	TRBJ1-6
TGTGCCACCAGCATTAGCGGGGGCTTAGAGCAGTTCTTC	CATSISGGLEQFF	TRBD2	-	TRBV15	TRBJ2-1
TGTGCCAGCAGCTCCGCGGGCACTGAAGCTTTCTTT	CASSSAGTEAFF	-	-	TRBV13	TRBJ1-1
TGTGCCAGCACCTTCCAGGGGGAGACTGAAGCTTTCTTT	CASTFQGETEAFF	TRBD1	-	TRBV28	TRBJ1-1
TGCAGCGTTGAGACCCGGGAAAACTATGGCTACACCTTC	CSVETRENYGYTF	-	-	TRBV29-1	TRBJ1-2
TGTGCCAGCAGCTTAGACACCACATTGAACACTGAAGCTTTCTTT	CASSLDTTLNTEAFF	-	once	TRBV7-9	TRBJ1-1
TGTGCCAGCACCCGACAGGAGAGGAACTATGGCTACACCTTC	CASTRQERNYGYTF	-	-	TRBV6-1	TRBJ1-2
TGTGCCAGCAGCTTAACGGGGGCAGGGGCGAGGGGCGAGCAGTTCTTC	CASSLTGAGARGEQFF	-	-	TRBV7-3	TRBJ2-1
TGTGCCAGCAGCCAACGGGTAGGGGAAGACGAGCAGTACTTC	CASSQRVGEDEQYF	-	few	TRBV6-6	TRBJ2-7
TGTGCCTGGAGTGTAGCACTAGCGGGGGGGGAGACCCAGTACTTC	CAWSVALAGGETQYF	TRBD2	-	TRBV30	TRBJ2-5
TGTGCCAGCAGCTTATCCGGTCTTAATGAAAAACTGTTTTTT	CASSLSGLNEKLFF	-	-	TRBV7-9	TRBJ1-4
TGTGCCAGCACGGCAGGCAATGAGCAGTTCTTC	CASTAGNEQFF	-	-	TRBV2	TRBJ2-1
TGTGCCAGCAGCTCGGACAGTTCCTACGAGCAGTACTTC	CASSSDSSYEQYF	-	-	TRBV7-9	TRBJ2-7
TGTGCCAGTAGAAGACAGGGCGCCGACAATGAGCAGTTCTTC	CASRRQGADNEQFF	TRBD1	-	TRBV19	TRBJ2-1
TGTGCCAGCAGTTATCATGAGAATCAGCCCCAGCATTTT	CASSYHENQPQHF	-	-	TRBV6-5	TRBJ1-5
TGTGCCAGCAGTTTTACAACAGGGGGCTACGAGCAGTACTTC	CASSFTTGGYEQYF	TRBD1	-	TRBV27	TRBJ2-7
TGTGCCAGCAGCCACCCCGGGACAGAATACGAGCAGTACTTC	CASSHPGTEYEQYF	TRBD1	-	TRBV5-6	TRBJ2-7
TGTGCCAGCTCACCTGCTAGCGGGCAAGAGACCCAGTACTTC	CASSPASGQETQYF	TRBD2	-	TRBV18	TRBJ2-5
TGTGCCAGCAGCGTAGTAGGCGGTGGCTACACCTTC	CASSVVGGGYTF	-	-	TRBV9	TRBJ1-2
TGTGCCAGCAGTGAACCCGCTACGGGGGAGACCCAGTACTTC	CASSEPATGETQYF	-	once	TRBV25-1	TRBJ2-5
TGTGCCTGGAGGGCTCGGAGCGGTGGGTCCCGCGATAACAATGAGCAGTTCTTC	CAWRARSGGSRDNNEQFF	-	-	TRBV30	TRBJ2-1
TGTGCCAGCAAGCCACAGGGGGTATATGAAAAACTGTTTTTT	CASKPQGVYEKLFF	TRBD1	-	TRBV6-5	TRBJ1-4
TGTGCCTGGAGTCTCCAAGCCGGGGGCTACGAGCAGTACTTC	CAWSLQAGGYEQYF	-	-	TRBV30	TRBJ2-7
TGTGCCAGCAGCGGAACCGAGGCAGGGCTGTGGGGGAACACTGAAGCTTTCTTT	CASSGTEAGLWGNTEAFF	-	once	TRBV5-4	TRBJ1-1
TGTGCCAGCTCTCCTCAGGCCGAGAAAGCTTTCTTT	CASSPQAEKAFF	-	-	TRBV18	TRBJ1-1
TGCGCCAGCAGCGAATGGACAGGGGACTCCTACGAGCAGTACTTC	CASSEWTGDSYEQYF	TRBD1	-	TRBV4-1	TRBJ2-7
TGCGCCAGCAGCCACGTGGCTGCGGGCTCCTACAATGAGCAGTTCTTC	CASSHVAAGSYNEQFF	-	-	TRBV4-1	TRBJ2-1
TGTGCCTGGAGCCTGAGCGGGGGGCCCTACAATGAGCAGTTCTTC	CAWSLSGGPYNEQFF	TRBD2	-	TRBV30	TRBJ2-1
TGCGCCAGCAGCTTGGGGGCCCCGCGCACAGATACGCAGTATTTT	CASSLGAPRTDTQYF	-	-	TRBV5-1	TRBJ2-3
TGTGCCAGCAGGTTCCCGGGGGGGGTTACAGATACGCAGTATTTT	CASRFPGGVTDTQYF	TRBD2	-	TRBV7-9	TRBJ2-3